Following are 13 T cell receptor beta chains from one sample sequenced in a study of beta chain features in type 1 diabetes. Every bit of the isolated RNA underwent reverse transcription, so sequencing read expressed TCRB transcripts. Profiling relied on immunoSEQ multiplex PCR, and the TCRdb table lists in-frame clones only, not all of them. The sample lists around 240,000 clones; around 68% were seen once. Sequencing was carried out using naive CD4+ T cells from blood. The origin of the receptors is a man younger than 45 in good health.

The rearrangement uses TRBV7-9 and TRBJ2-3, with D uncertain. V was pared by 4 bases and J by 0 bases, with 8 bases between. The CDR3 runs to 14 residues. Germline assignment: CDR1 SEHNR and CDR2 FQNEAQ (reference sequence). This CDR3 is CASSSDQSTDTQYF. The DNA of the CDR3 is TGTGCCAGCAGCTCAGACCAGAGCACAGATACGCAGTATTTT.

This clone was seen a few times. The J gene is TRBJ2-3, the V gene TRBV14, with D possibly matching TRBD2 (6 bases). Trimming removed 4 bases from V and 0 bases from J, with 14 bases in between. Germline V gene data show CDR1 as SGHDN and CDR2 as FVKESK. This CDR3 has 16 amino acids. The CDR3 loop is CASSPSGGLSTDTQYF. CDR3 DNA: TGTGCCAGCAGCCCCTCTGGGGGGTTGAGCACAGATACGCAGTATTTT.

The rearrangement joins TRBV12-5 to TRBJ2-1; perhaps TRBD1 as D (7 bases). V was pared by 5 bases and J by 9 bases, with 14 bases between. CDR1 and CDR2 (germline): LGHNT, FRNRAP. The CDR3 sequence is 13 residues long. As DNA, the CDR3 is TGTGCTAGTGGTATTCGACAGGGAGGTGAGCAGTTCTTC. Its protein product is CASGIRQGGEQFF.

The chain combines TRBV7-2 with TRBJ2-3; maybe TRBD2 (5 bases). From germline, CDR1 is SGHTA and CDR2 FQGNSA. The CDR3 is made up of 16 amino acids. V shed 1 base and J shed 0 bases, with 11 bases lying between them. This chain's CDR3 is CASSLGIATSTDTQYF. The CDR3 DNA is TGTGCCAGCAGCTTAGGTATAGCGACTAGCACAGATACGCAGTATTTT.

V gene TRBV2 combines with J gene TRBJ1-3, with D maybe TRBD1 (5 bases). Germline V gene lookup returns CDR1 SNHLY and CDR2 FYNNEI. The CDR3 is 15 amino acids. V was trimmed by 5 bases and J by 2 bases, leaving 13 bases between them. The CDR3 sequence is CASSTDRATGNTIYF. CDR3 coding DNA: TGTGCCAGCAGTACTGACAGAGCGACTGGAAACACCATATATTTT.

As regards this clone: Distinct nucleotide sequences in the sample also encode this CDR3. This chain connects TRBV29-1 to TRBJ2-5; D is unresolved. The CDR3 consists of 11 residues. V gave up 6 bases and J gave up 1 base, with 6 bases separating them. The germline V gene encodes CDR1 SQVTM and CDR2 ANQGSEA. DNA for the CDR3: TGCAGCGTCAAGACCCAAGAGACCCAGTACTTC. Residues: CSVKTQETQYF.

V and J are TRBV7-2 and TRBJ2-5; D gene ambiguous. The germline V and J ends were trimmed by 5 bases and 4 bases, with 11 bases remaining between them. This CDR3 comprises 13 residues. CDR1 is SGHTA, CDR2 FQGNSA, per germline. CDR3 residues: CASSRPPGETQYF. The CDR3, as DNA: TGTGCCAGCAGCCGGCCGCCCGGAGAGACCCAGTACTTC.

The chain carries TRBV9 and TRBJ2-2, with TRBD1 as a possible D gene (6 bases). Germline assignment: CDR1 SGDLS and CDR2 YYNGEE. The CDR3 contains 16 residues. The V gene lost 0 bases and the J gene lost 9 bases, with 18 bases spanning the gap. Here the CDR3 DNA reads TGTGCCAGCAGCGTAGGGTGGCAGGGGTCGGCTTGGGAGCTGTTTTTT. Translated: CASSVGWQGSAWELFF.

The genes are TRBV30 and TRBJ2-1, with D unresolved. Looked up from germline, CDR1 is GTSNPN and CDR2 is SVGIG (reference sequence). V was clipped by 2 bases and J by 1 base, with 9 bases between them. The CDR3 totals 14 residues. Written as DNA, the CDR3 is TGTGCCTGGAGTAGAACCTATTCCTACAATGAGCAGTTCTTC. Its translation: CAWSRTYSYNEQFF.

The chain combines TRBV11-2 with TRBJ2-1, with unresolved D. Germline lookup yields CDR1 SGHAT and CDR2 FQNNGV. V shed 4 bases and J shed 10 bases, with 11 bases lying between them. The CDR3 spans 12 residues. The CDR3, as DNA: TGTGCCAGCAGCTCGGACCGTGTCGAGCAGTTCTTC. It encodes CASSSDRVEQFF.

CDR3 sequence: CAWDSYQETQYF. DNA of the CDR3: TGTGCCTGGGACTCGTACCAAGAGACCCAGTACTTC. The chain is built from TRBV30 and TRBJ2-5; D gene unclear. CDR1 GTSNPN and CDR2 SVGIG come from the germline V gene (reference sequence). The CDR3 has 12 amino acids. V was shortened by 5 bases and J by 0 bases, with 7 bases between the two germline ends.

This clone has just one count. The CDR3 loop reads CASSLRKAGQKTQYF. Here the CDR3 DNA reads TGTGCCAGCAGCTTAAGAAAGGCAGGGCAGAAGACCCAGTACTTC. This chain connects TRBV7-2 to TRBJ2-5, with D perhaps matching TRBD1 (5 bases). V was pared by 2 bases and J by 6 bases, with 16 bases between. This CDR3 is 15 amino acids long. CDR1 SGHTA and CDR2 FQGNSA come from the germline V gene.

This clone was observed a few times. This chain's CDR3 is CASSQDPDSHNEQFF. The CDR3 coding sequence is TGTGCCAGCAGCCAAGATCCTGACTCTCACAATGAGCAGTTCTTC. This chain links TRBV4-2 with TRBJ2-1; no reliable D call. The CDR3 consists of 15 residues. The germline CDR1 and CDR2 sequences are LGHNA and YNFKEQ. The V end lost 0 bases, the J end lost 5 bases, and 11 bases lay between the germline ends.